The entry below gives a single TCR beta chain sequence along with its context. Its antigen is undetermined. Measured with immunoSEQ multiplex PCR; TCRdb has only the in-frame clones, and not every one. The sample has about 250,000 clones; 70% are singletons. This sample was taken from a study of cytotoxic CD8 clonotypes in ibrutinib-treated CLL. Germline CDR1 reads ENHRY; CDR2 reads SYGVKD. This CDR3 spans 14 amino acids. The V and J ends lost 6 bases and 4 bases respectively, with 15 bases between them. Overall study results and limits: Relative to age-matched healthy donors, clonality at baseline was higher, and it tracked circulating CD8+ T-cell counts. Shared public clonotypes were rare, and on treatment they either got smaller or stayed the same. Clonality increased with ibrutinib response but returned toward baseline at progression.

The J gene is TRBJ1-1, the V gene TRBV10-3, with D perhaps TRBD1 (6 bases). Here the sequenced sample was PBMCs, taken after 24 months of ibrutinib treatment. This receptor was obtained from a human donor with chronic lymphocytic leukemia. This CDR3 is CAISLARGGTEAFF. The CDR3 DNA is TGTGCCATCAGCCTCGCCAGGGGAGGCACTGAAGCTTTCTTT.